This T cell receptor (beta chain) was profiled in a study of OX40 agonist ivuxolimab in advanced cancers. Study-level background: Hepatocellular carcinoma, melanoma, renal cell or head and neck cancer affected the dose-escalation patients.

Sequencing was performed with immunoSEQ multiplex PCR; in TCRdb, only in-frame clones are kept and a portion is missing. The table has some 98,000 clones, about 92% seen once. The CDR3 loop spans 15 amino acids. V lost 4 bases to trimming and J lost 7 bases; unmatched junction nucleotides: 11. Per the germline V gene, CDR1 is SNHLY and CDR2 is FYNNEI. Only one count was recorded for this clone. The V and J genes are TRBV2 and TRBJ2-7, with 9 bases that match TRBD1. The sequence came from an adult with an advanced solid tumor such as melanoma, head and neck, liver or kidney cancer. Here the sequenced sample was CD4+ or CD8+ T cells sorted from blood, taken in a trial of the OX40 agonist ivuxolimab. In DNA, the CDR3 is TGTGCCAGCAGTGCTGGGTGGGACAGGGCTCAAGAGCAGTACTTC. Encoded protein: CASSAGWDRAQEQYF.